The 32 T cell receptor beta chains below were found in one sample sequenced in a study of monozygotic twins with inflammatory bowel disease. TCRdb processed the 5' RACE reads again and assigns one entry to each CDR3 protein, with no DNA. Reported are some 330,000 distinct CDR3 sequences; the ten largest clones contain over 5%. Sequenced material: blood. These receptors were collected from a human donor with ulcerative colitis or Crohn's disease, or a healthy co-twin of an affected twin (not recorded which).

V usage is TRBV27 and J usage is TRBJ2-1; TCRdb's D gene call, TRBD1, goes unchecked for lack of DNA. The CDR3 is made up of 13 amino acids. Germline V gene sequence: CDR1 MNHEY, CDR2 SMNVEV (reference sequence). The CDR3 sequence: CASSLGRVNEQFF.

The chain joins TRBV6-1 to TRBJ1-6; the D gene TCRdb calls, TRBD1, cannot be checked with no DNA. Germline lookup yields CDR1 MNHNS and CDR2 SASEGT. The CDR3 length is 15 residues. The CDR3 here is CASSTIGTGNSPLHF.

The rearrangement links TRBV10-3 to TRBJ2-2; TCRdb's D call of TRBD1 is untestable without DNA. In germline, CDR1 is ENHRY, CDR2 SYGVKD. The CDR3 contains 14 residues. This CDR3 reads CAITGQGNTGELFF.

The CDR3 loop is CSGTGPMNTEAFF. The chain carries TRBV29-1 and TRBJ1-1; without DNA, the TCRdb call of TRBD1 cannot be checked. Germline lookup yields CDR1 SQVTM and CDR2 ANQGSEA. The length of the CDR3 is 13 residues.

CDR3 residues: CASSLGGVSNQPQHF. The chain recombines TRBV12-3 or TRBV12-4 with TRBJ1-5; TCRdb's D call, TRBD1, is unchecked because there is no DNA. The CDR3 extends over 15 amino acids.

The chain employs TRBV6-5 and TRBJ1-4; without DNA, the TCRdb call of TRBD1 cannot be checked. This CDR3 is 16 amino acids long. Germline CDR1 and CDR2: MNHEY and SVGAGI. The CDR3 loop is CASSYSTGVSNEKLFF.

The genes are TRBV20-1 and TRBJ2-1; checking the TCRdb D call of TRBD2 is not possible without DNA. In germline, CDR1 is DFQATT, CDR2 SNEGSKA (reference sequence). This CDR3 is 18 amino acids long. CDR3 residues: CSASPGLAGTASYNEQFF.

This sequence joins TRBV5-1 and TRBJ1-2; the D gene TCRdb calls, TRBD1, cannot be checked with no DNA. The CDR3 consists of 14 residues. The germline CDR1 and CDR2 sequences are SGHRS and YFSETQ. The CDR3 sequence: CASSLAGQDYGYTF.

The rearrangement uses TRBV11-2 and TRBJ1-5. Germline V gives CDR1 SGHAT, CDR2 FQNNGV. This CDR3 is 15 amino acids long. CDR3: CASSLDGGEGQPQHF.

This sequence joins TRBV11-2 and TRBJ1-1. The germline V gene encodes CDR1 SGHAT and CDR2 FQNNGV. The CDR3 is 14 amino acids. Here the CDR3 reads CASIQKNTRTEAFF.

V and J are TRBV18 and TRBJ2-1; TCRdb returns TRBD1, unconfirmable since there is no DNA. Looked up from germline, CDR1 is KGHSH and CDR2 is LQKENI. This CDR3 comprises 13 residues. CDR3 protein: CASSRRGRDEQFF. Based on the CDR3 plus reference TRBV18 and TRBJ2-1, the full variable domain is NAGVMQNPRHLVRRRGQEARLRCSPMKGHSHVYWYRQLPEEGLKFMVYLQKENIIDESGMPKERFSAEFPKEGPSILRIQQVVRGDSAAYFCASSRRGRDEQFFGPGTRLTVL.

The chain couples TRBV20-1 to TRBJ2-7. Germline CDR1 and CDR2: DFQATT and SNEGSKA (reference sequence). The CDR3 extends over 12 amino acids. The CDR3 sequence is CSATRETYEQYF.

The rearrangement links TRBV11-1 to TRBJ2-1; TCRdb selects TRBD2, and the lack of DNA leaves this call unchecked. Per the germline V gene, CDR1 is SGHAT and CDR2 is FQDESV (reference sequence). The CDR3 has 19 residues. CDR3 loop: CASPLWDRTQREGQGEQFF.

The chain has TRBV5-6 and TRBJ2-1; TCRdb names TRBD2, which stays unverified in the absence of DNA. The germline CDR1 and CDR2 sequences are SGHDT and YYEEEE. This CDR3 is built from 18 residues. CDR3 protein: CASSLPGLAGGNYNEQFF.

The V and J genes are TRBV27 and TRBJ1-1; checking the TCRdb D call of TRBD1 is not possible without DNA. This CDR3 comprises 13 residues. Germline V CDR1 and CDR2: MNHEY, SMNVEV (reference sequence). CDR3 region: CASSSQGRVEAFF.

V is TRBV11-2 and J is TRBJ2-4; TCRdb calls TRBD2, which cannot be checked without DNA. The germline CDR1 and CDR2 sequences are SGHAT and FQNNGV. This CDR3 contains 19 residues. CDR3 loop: CASSLVFAGGPLAKNIQYF.

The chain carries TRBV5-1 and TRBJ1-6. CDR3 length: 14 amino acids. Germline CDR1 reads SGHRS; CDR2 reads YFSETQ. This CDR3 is CASSLDFGNSPLHF.

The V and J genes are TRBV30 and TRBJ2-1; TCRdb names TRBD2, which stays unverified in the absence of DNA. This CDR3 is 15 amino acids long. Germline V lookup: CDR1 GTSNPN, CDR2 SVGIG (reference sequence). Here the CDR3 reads CAWSVWSGREGEQFF.

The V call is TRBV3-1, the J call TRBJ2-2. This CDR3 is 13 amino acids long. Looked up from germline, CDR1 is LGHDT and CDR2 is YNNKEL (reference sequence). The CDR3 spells CASSQYKAGELFF.

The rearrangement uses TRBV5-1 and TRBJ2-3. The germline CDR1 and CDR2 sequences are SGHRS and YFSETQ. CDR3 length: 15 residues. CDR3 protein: CASRLSRVGTDTQYF.

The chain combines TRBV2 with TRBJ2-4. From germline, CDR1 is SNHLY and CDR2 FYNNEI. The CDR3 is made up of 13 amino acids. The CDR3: CASSDLAKNIQYF.

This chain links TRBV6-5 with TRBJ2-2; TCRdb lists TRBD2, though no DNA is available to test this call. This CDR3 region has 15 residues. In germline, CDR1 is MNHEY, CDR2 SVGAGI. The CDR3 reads CASILLAGGPGELFF.

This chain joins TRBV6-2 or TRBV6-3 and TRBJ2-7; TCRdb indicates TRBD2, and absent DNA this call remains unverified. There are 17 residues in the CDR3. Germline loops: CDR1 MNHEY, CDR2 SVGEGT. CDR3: CASSPGTSGLVGGGQYF.

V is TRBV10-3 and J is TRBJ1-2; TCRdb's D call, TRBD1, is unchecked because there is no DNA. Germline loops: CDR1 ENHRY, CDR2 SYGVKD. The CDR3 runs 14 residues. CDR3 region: CAIRPGQGAGGYTF.

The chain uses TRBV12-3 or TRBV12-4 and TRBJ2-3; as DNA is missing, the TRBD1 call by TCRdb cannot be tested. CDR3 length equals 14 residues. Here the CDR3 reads CASFRDRGADTQYF.

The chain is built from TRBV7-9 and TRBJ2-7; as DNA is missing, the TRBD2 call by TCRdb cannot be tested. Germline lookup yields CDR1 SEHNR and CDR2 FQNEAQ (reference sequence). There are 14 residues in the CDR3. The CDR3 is CASSMASGNYEQYF.

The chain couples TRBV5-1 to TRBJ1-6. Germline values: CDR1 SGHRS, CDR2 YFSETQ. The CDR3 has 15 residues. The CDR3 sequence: CASSLALGTNSPLHF.

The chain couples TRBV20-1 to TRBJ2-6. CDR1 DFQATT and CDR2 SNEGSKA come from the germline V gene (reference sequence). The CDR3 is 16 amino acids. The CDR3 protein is CSARGGGSSGANVLTF.

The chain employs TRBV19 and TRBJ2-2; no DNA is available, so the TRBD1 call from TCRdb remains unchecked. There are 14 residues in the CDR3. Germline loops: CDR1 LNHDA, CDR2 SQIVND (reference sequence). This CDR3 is CASKLTGDTGELFF.

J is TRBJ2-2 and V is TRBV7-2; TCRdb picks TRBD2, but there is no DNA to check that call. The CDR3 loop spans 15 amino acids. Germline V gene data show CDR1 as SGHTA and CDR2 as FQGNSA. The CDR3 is CASSRTGRDTGELFF.

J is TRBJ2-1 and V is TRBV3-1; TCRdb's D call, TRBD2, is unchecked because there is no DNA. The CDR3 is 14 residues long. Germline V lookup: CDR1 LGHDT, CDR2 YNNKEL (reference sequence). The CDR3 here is CASSPGLAGAEQFF.

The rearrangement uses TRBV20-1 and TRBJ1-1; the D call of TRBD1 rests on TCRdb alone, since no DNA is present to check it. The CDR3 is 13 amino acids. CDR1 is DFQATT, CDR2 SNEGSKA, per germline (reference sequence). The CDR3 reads CSASDRGNTEAFF.